In this sample, the clone carrying this T cell receptor beta chain turned up a few times. The table came from immunoSEQ multiplex PCR; TCRdb's copy has only in-frame clones and leaves some out. The data contain around 100,000 clones, 70% to 90% of them singletons. This sample is part of a study of T cell responses to AZD1222 COVID-19 vaccine. V lost 4 bases, J lost 4 bases, and 8 bases stayed unmatched. The CDR3 extends over 15 amino acids. CDR1 and CDR2 from the germline V gene are KGHDR and SFDVKD. This chain joins TRBV24-1 and TRBJ2-7; 8 bases are shared with TRBD1. The receptor was isolated from an adult in good health. This specimen consisted of peripheral blood, obtained on day 0 of AZD1222 vaccination. The CDR3 coding sequence is TGTGCCACCAGTGACACCCGGACAGGGCAGTACGAGCAGTACTTC. It codes for CATSDTRTGQYEQYF.